This T cell receptor (beta chain) is from a study of Tregs in tolerant kidney transplant recipients. Whole-study context: Recipients received nonmyeloablative bone marrow transplants from related graft donors, with transient mixed chimerism.

Assay: immunoSEQ multiplex PCR; the TCRdb copy retains only in-frame clones and omits some. The sample includes about 77,000 clones, nearly 98% of them seen just once. CD4+CD25+CD127- Tregs, CD4+CD25- non-Tregs, CD4 and CD8 cells were sorted. CDR3 length: 14 residues. Germline-derived CDR1 and CDR2 are LNHNV and YYDKDF (reference sequence). The ends lost 6 bases at V and 5 bases at J; junction bases unmatched: 10. The input for sequencing was CD4+ T cells from blood, taken before the transplant. V and J are TRBV15 and TRBJ2-7, with 7 positions matching TRBD1. The receptor was derived from a human donor who received a combined kidney and bone marrow transplant. In DNA form, the CDR3 reads TGTGCCACCAGGCGGAACACAGGGGTTCACGAGCAGTACTTC. Amino acid sequence: CATRRNTGVHEQYF.